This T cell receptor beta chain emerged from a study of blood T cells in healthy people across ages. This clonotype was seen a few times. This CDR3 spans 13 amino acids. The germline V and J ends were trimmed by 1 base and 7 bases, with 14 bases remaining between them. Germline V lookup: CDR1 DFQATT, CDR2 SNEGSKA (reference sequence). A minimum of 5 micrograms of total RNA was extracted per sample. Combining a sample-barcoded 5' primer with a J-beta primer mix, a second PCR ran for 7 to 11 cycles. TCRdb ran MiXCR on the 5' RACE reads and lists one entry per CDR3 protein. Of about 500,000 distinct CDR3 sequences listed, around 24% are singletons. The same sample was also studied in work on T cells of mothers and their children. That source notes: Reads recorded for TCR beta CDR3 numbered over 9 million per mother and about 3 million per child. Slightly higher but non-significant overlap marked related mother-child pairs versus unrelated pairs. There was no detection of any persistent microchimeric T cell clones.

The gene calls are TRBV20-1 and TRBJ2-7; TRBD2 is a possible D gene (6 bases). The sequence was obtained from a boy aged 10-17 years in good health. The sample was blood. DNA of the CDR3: TGCAGTGCTAGAGCCTTGGAAGCGGGTGAGCAGTACTTC. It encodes CSARALEAGEQYF.